One sample yielded the 17 T cell receptor beta chains listed below, sequenced in a study of blood T cell repertoires in COVID-19. Only in-frame clones appear in the TCRdb table, and some are missing; sequencing was by immunoSEQ multiplex PCR. The sample holds some 370,000 clones; roughly 80% are singletons and the top ten take roughly 5.1%. Sequenced input: PBMCs or T cells enriched from blood (not recorded which). The receptors derive from a woman between 50 and 59 years old who had recovered from COVID-19.

The rearrangement joins TRBV9 to TRBJ1-3; TRBD1 is a possible D gene (5 bases). The CDR3 spans 18 residues. V lost 4 bases and J lost 1, with 21 bases in between. Germline V gene lookup returns CDR1 SGDLS and CDR2 YYNGEE. The chain's CDR3 is CASSPSLLGRESGNTIYF. CDR3 nucleotides: TGTGCCAGCAGCCCGAGTTTATTGGGCAGGGAATCTGGAAACACCATATATTTT. Complete variable domain (other parts from reference TRBV9 and TRBJ1-3): DSGVTQTPKHLITATGQRVTLRCSPRSGDLSVYWYQQSLDQGLQFLIQYYNGEERAKGNILERFSAQQFPDLHSELNLSSLELGDSALYFCASSPSLLGRESGNTIYFGEGSWLTVV.

This chain links TRBV4-1 with TRBJ1-6, with unresolved D. The CDR3 runs 13 residues. The germline gives CDR1 MGHRA, CDR2 YSYEKL. The ends were cut back, 0 bases at V and 10 bases at J, with 7 bases in the middle. The CDR3 region is CASSQDTYSPLHF. CDR3 bases: TGCGCCAGCAGCCAAGATACTTACTCACCCCTCCACTTT.

This chain uses TRBV7-9 with TRBJ2-1, with 8 bases fitting TRBD2. V was clipped by 5 bases and J by 4 bases; unmatched bases: 16. Germline loops: CDR1 SEHNR, CDR2 FQNEAQ (reference sequence). The CDR3 contains 18 residues. The CDR3: CASSPARTGGGMYNEQFF. The CDR3 nucleotides read TGTGCCAGCAGCCCCGCAAGAACCGGGGGGGGCATGTACAATGAGCAGTTCTTC. Full variable domain (missing parts from reference TRBV7-9 and TRBJ2-1): DTGVSQNPRHKITKRGQNVTFRCDPISEHNRLYWYRQTLGQGPEFLTYFQNEAQLEKSRLLSDRFSAERPKGSFSTLEIQRTEQGDSAMYLCASSPARTGGGMYNEQFFGPGTRLTVL.

The gene calls are TRBV19 and TRBJ1-1; unclear D gene. The CDR3 is made up of 13 amino acids. The V end lost 3 bases, the J end lost 6 bases, and 11 bases lay between the germline ends. Germline CDR1 is LNHDA and CDR2 is SQIVND (reference sequence). The DNA for the CDR3 is TGTGCCAGTAGTATCAGGAGGCAGGCTGAAGCTTTCTTT. Protein product: CASSIRRQAEAFF.

This clone is a singleton in its sample. The chain recombines TRBV6-5 with TRBJ2-2; 9 positions match TRBD1. Germline lookup yields CDR1 MNHEY and CDR2 SVGAGI. The CDR3 is 13 residues long. Germline trimming cut 6 bases from V and 4 bases from J; bases unmatched to any gene: 0. The CDR3 is CASRTGGTGELFF. In nucleotides, the CDR3 is TGTGCCAGCAGGACAGGGGGCACCGGGGAGCTGTTTTTT.

The V and J genes are TRBV13 and TRBJ1-2; 10 bases line up with TRBD1. The length of the CDR3 is 17 residues. Germline V gives CDR1 PRHDT, CDR2 FYEKMQ (reference sequence). The trim removed 4 bases at V and 8 bases at J, leaving 16 bases unmatched. The CDR3 DNA reads as TGTGCCAGCAGCTCAGTTTCGGGACAGGGGTCGTTTGGGGGCTACACCTTC. It is translated as CASSSVSGQGSFGGYTF.

The chain combines TRBV19 with TRBJ2-1; 9 bases agree with TRBD2. V was pared by 6 bases and J by 5 bases, with 14 bases of the junction left unmatched. Germline V gene lookup returns CDR1 LNHDA and CDR2 SQIVND (reference sequence). The CDR3 is 17 residues long. The CDR3 DNA follows: TGTGCCAGTAGCCTCTTGGCCGCGGGGGGGACCGACAATGAGCAGTTCTTC. Protein: CASSLLAAGGTDNEQFF.

The V call is TRBV7-8, the J call TRBJ2-5, with no clear D. The CDR3 has 12 amino acids. Trimming took off 7 bases at V and 0 bases at J, with 6 bases between the two ends. Germline CDR1 SGHVS, CDR2 FQNEAQ. The CDR3 region has the DNA TGTGCCAGCAATTCGTACCAAGAGACCCAGTACTTC. It encodes CASNSYQETQYF.

The chain uses TRBV19 and TRBJ1-2; 11 bases agree with TRBD1. Germline V gene sequence: CDR1 LNHDA, CDR2 SQIVND (reference sequence). The CDR3 spans 16 residues. J was trimmed by 4 bases and V by 5 bases; bases with no gene match: 9. CDR3 DNA sequence: TGTGCCAGTAGTTCCCGGGACAGGGGGTATAGCTATGGCTACACCTTC. Its translation: CASSSRDRGYSYGYTF. Together with reference TRBV19 and TRBJ1-2, the CDR3 gives the full variable domain: DGGITQSPKYLFRKEGQNVTLSCEQNLNHDAMYWYRQDPGQGLRLIYYSQIVNDFQKGDIAEGYSVSREKKESFPLTVTSAQKNPTAFYLCASSSRDRGYSYGYTFGSGTRLTVV.

V usage is TRBV3-1 (or the pseudogene TRBV3-2) and J usage is TRBJ2-5; possibly TRBD2 for D (6 bases). In germline, CDR1 is LGHDT, CDR2 YNNKEL (reference sequence). This CDR3 is built from 17 residues. V shed 0 bases and J shed 0 bases, with 14 bases lying between them. CDR3 sequence reads: CASSQDIAGLYQETQYF. The CDR3 region has the DNA TGTGCCAGCAGCCAAGACATTGCGGGACTGTACCAAGAGACCCAGTACTTC.

J is TRBJ1-1 and V is TRBV7-2; D is unclear. Germline CDR1 is SGHTA and CDR2 is FQGNSA. This CDR3 is 11 amino acids long. Trimming pared 1 base from V and 11 bases from J, leaving 8 bases between. The CDR3 spells CASSLVGLAFF. The DNA of the CDR3 is TGTGCCAGCAGCTTAGTCGGGTTGGCTTTCTTT. The full variable domain, in which reference TRBV7-2 and TRBJ1-1 provide the parts outside the CDR3, is GAGVSQSPSNKVTEKGKDVELRCDPISGHTALYWYRQSLGQGLEFLIYFQGNSAPDKSGLPSDRFSAERTGGSVSTLTIQRTQQEDSAVYLCASSLVGLAFFGQGTRLTVV.

The gene calls are TRBV18 and TRBJ2-1; D unclear. The germline V gene has CDR1 KGHSH and CDR2 LQKENI. Deletions cut 6 bases from V and 7 bases from J, with 7 bases between. This CDR3 is built from 11 residues. The CDR3: CASSLENEQFF. The CDR3 region has the DNA TGTGCCAGCTCCTTAGAAAATGAGCAGTTCTTC. Filled out from reference TRBV18 and TRBJ2-1, the complete variable domain reads NAGVMQNPRHLVRRRGQEARLRCSPMKGHSHVYWYRQLPEEGLKFMVYLQKENIIDESGMPKERFSAEFPKEGPSILRIQQVVRGDSAAYFCASSLENEQFFGPGTRLTVL.

J is TRBJ2-3 and V is TRBV6-2 or TRBV6-3; TRBD2 agrees at 8 bases. The CDR3 loop spans 19 amino acids. CDR1 and CDR2 from the germline V gene are MNHEY and SVGEGT. J lost 2 bases, V lost 1 base, and 14 bases had no gene match. In DNA form, the CDR3 reads TGTGCCAGCAGTTACTTTCGGGGGGGAAAGTTAATGGCCACAGATACGCAGTATTTT. Translation: CASSYFRGGKLMATDTQYF.

The rearrangement links TRBV5-1 to TRBJ1-1; 9 positions match TRBD1. The junction had 8 bases not matched to a gene; V was cut back by 4 bases and J by 4 bases. The CDR3 has 15 residues. Germline V gene data show CDR1 as SGHRS and CDR2 as YFSETQ. The CDR3 sequence is CASSRGQGLITEAFF. DNA for the CDR3: TGCGCCAGCAGCCGGGGACAGGGCTTAATCACTGAAGCTTTCTTT.

This clone appeared a few times. This sequence joins TRBV18 and TRBJ1-3; D uncertain. From germline, CDR1 is KGHSH and CDR2 LQKENI. Trimming removed 3 bases from V and 0 bases from J, with 9 bases in between. CDR3 length: 15 amino acids. CDR3 protein: CASSPKTSSGNTIYF. The CDR3 DNA is TGTGCCAGCTCACCTAAGACAAGCTCTGGAAACACCATATATTTT.

This chain links TRBV7-3 with TRBJ2-2; D is possibly TRBD1 (5 bases). The V end lost 0 bases, the J end lost 2 bases, and 16 bases lay between the germline ends. Germline CDR1 SGHTA, CDR2 FQGTGA. This CDR3 is 18 amino acids long. DNA for the CDR3: TGTGCCAGCAGCTTAACGATGACGACAGATATTAACACCGGGGAGCTGTTTTTT. Translating gives CASSLTMTTDINTGELFF.

The V and J genes are TRBV5-1 and TRBJ2-3, with no clear D. This CDR3 comprises 15 residues. CDR1 is SGHRS, CDR2 YFSETQ, per germline. With 0 bases removed from V and 2 bases from J, the gap between germline ends came to 10 bases. In DNA, the CDR3 is TGCGCCAGCAGCTTGGGAGGCAAGGACACAGATACGCAGTATTTT. This sequence encodes CASSLGGKDTDTQYF.